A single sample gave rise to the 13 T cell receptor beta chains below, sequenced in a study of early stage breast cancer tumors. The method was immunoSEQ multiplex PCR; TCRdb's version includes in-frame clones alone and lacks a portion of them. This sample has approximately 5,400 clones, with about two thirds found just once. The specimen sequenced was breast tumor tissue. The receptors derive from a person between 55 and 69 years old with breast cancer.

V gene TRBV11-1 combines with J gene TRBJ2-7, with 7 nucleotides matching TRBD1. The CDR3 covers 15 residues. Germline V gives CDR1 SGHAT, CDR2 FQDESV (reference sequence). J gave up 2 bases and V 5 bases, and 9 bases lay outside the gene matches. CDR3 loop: CASSIRTGATYEQYF. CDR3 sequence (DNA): TGTGCCAGCAGCATTAGAACAGGGGCTACCTACGAGCAGTACTTC.

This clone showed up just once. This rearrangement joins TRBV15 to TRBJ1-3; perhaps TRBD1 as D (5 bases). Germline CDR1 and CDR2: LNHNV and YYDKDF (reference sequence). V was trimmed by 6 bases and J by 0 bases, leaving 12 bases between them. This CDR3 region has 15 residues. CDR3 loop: CATRKGEFSGNTIYF. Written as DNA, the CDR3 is TGTGCCACCAGGAAAGGGGAGTTCTCTGGAAACACCATATATTTT.

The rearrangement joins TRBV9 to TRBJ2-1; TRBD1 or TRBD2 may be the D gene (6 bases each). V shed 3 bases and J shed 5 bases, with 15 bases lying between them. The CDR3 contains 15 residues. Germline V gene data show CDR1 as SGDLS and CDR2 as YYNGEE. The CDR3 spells CASSDSEGGHNEQFF. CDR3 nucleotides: TGTGCCAGCAGCGATAGCGAGGGGGGCCACAATGAGCAGTTCTTC.

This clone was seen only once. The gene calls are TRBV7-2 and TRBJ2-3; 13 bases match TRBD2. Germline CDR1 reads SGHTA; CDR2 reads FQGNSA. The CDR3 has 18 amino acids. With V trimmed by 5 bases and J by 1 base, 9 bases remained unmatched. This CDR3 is CASSRGLAGVPRTDTQYF. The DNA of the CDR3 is TGTGCCAGCAGCCGCGGACTAGCGGGGGTTCCCCGCACAGATACGCAGTATTTT. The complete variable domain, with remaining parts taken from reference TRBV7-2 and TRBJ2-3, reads GAGVSQSPSNKVTEKGKDVELRCDPISGHTALYWYRQSLGQGLEFLIYFQGNSAPDKSGLPSDRFSAERTGGSVSTLTIQRTQQEDSAVYLCASSRGLAGVPRTDTQYFGPGTRLTVL.

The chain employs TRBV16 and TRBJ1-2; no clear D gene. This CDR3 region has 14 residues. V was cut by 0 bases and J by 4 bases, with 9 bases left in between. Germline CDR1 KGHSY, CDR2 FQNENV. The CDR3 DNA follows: TGTGCCAGCAGCCAATCGTCATCCTTCTATGGCTACACCTTC. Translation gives CASSQSSSFYGYTF.

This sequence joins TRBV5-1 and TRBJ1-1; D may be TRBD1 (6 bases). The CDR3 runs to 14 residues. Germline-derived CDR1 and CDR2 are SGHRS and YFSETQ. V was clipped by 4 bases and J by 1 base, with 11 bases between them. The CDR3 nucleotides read TGCGCCAGCAGCCGAGACAGGACGAACACTGAAGCTTTCTTT. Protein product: CASSRDRTNTEAFF.

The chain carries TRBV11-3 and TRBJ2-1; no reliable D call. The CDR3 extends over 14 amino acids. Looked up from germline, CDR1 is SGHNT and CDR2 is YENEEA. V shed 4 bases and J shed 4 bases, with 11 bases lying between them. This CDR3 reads CASSSGRMYNEQFF. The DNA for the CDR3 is TGTGCCAGCAGCTCAGGTAGGATGTACAATGAGCAGTTCTTC.

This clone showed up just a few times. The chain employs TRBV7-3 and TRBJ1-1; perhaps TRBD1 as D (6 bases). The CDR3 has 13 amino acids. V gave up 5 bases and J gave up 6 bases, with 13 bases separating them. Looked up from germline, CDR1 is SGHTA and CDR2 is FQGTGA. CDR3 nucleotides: TGTGCCAGCAGCCGGGGGGGGGCGGCTGAAGCTTTCTTT. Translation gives CASSRGGAAEAFF. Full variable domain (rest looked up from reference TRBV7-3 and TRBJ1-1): GAGVSQTPSNKVTEKGKYVELRCDPISGHTALYWYRQSLGQGPEFLIYFQGTGAADDSGLPNDRFFAVRPEGSVSTLKIQRTERGDSAVYLCASSRGGAAEAFFGQGTRLTVV.

The CDR3 spells CASSFAGPYYEQYF. The CDR3 DNA sequence: TGCGCCAGCAGCTTTGCTGGACCATACTACGAGCAGTACTTC. This chain joins TRBV5-1 and TRBJ2-7; D gene ambiguous. Between the trimmed V and J ends, which lost 2 bases and 3 bases, there was a span of 12 bases. The germline V gene has CDR1 SGHRS and CDR2 YFSETQ. CDR3 length equals 14 residues.

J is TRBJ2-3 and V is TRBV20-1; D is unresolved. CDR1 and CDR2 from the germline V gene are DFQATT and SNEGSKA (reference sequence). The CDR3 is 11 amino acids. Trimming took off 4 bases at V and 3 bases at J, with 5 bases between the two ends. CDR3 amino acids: CSATSTDTQYF. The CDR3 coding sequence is TGCAGTGCTACCTCTACAGATACGCAGTATTTT.

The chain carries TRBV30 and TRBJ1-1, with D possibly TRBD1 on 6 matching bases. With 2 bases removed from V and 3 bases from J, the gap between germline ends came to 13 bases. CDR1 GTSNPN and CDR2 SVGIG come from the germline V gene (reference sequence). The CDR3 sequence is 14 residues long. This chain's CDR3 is CAWSLGGFDTEAFF. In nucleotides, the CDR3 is TGTGCCTGGAGTTTAGGGGGGTTCGACACTGAAGCTTTCTTT.

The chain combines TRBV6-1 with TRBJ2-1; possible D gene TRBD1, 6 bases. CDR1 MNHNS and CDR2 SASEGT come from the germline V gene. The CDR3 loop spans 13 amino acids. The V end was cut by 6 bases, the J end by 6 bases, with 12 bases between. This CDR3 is CASRPGVFNEQFF. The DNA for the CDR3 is TGTGCCAGCAGGCCAGGGGTATTCAATGAGCAGTTCTTC.

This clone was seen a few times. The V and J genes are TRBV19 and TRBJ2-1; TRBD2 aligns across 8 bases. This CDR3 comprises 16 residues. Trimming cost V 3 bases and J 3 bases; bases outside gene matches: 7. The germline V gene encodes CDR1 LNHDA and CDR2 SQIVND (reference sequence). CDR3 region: CASSIRGGGFYNEQFF. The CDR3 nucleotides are TGTGCCAGTAGTATCCGGGGGGGCGGGTTCTACAATGAGCAGTTCTTC. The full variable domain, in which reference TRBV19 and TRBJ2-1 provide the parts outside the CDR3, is DGGITQSPKYLFRKEGQNVTLSCEQNLNHDAMYWYRQDPGQGLRLIYYSQIVNDFQKGDIAEGYSVSREKKESFPLTVTSAQKNPTAFYLCASSIRGGGFYNEQFFGPGTRLTVL.